The 26 T cell receptor beta chains in this list originate from one sample, sequenced in a study of radiotherapy plus CTLA-4 blockade in lung cancer. Here immunoSEQ multiplex PCR was the method, and the copy in TCRdb shows in-frame clones only, minus some. The sample has about 84,000 clones; approximately 79% are singletons. The sequencing used peripheral blood, collected from a patient treated with radiotherapy plus ipilimumab. All receptors come from a human donor with non-small cell lung cancer that progressed on radiotherapy plus ipilimumab.

This clone was observed a handful of times. The chain carries TRBV5-4 and TRBJ1-3, with TRBD1 identical over 8 bases. Trimming cost V 4 bases and J 0 bases; bases outside gene matches: 12. The germline CDR1 and CDR2 sequences are SGHNT and YYREEE (reference sequence). This CDR3 has 18 residues. CDR3 in amino acids: CASSPGTGSGASGNTIYF. The CDR3 DNA follows: TGTGCCAGCAGCCCCGGGACAGGATCCGGCGCCTCTGGAAACACCATATATTTT. The whole variable domain, filled in from reference TRBV5-4 and TRBJ1-3, reads ETGVTQSPTHLIKTRGQQVTLRCSSQSGHNTVSWYQQALGQGPQFIFQYYREEENGRGNFPPRFSGLQFPNYSSELNVNALELDDSALYLCASSPGTGSGASGNTIYFGEGSWLTVV.

This chain connects TRBV2 to TRBJ1-1; D not certain. Germline V lookup: CDR1 SNHLY, CDR2 FYNNEI. The CDR3 spans 15 residues. V lost 3 bases to trimming and J lost 2 bases, with 13 bases between them. The CDR3 DNA sequence: TGTGCCAGCAGTGACGCAGGTGTGGGAAACACTGAAGCTTTCTTT. It is translated as CASSDAGVGNTEAFF.

The V and J genes are TRBV11-1 and TRBJ2-4; D possibly corresponds to TRBD2 (7 bases). This CDR3 is 14 amino acids long. Trimming cost V 8 bases and J 15 bases, with 26 bases left between them. Germline CDR1 and CDR2: SGHAT and FQDESV (reference sequence). The CDR3: CASGRGAGSNSAYF. CDR3 nucleotide sequence: TGTGCCAGCGGCCGGGGGGCTGGAAGCAATTCTGCGTACTTC.

This clone was counted only a few times. The chain is built from TRBV9 and TRBJ2-1; 7 bases are shared with TRBD2. Germline CDR1 and CDR2: SGDLS and YYNGEE. With 0 bases clipped from V and 3 bases from J, the junction kept 6 bases outside the gene matches. CDR3 length: 16 residues. CDR3 region: CASSVGGLADYNEQFF. CDR3 coding DNA: TGTGCCAGCAGCGTAGGAGGGCTAGCGGACTACAATGAGCAGTTCTTC.

This clone showed up just a few times. V usage is TRBV6-1 and J usage is TRBJ2-7, with TRBD1 as a possible D gene (5 bases). Germline V lookup: CDR1 MNHNS, CDR2 SASEGT. This CDR3 is 14 amino acids long. The V end was cut by 7 bases, the J end by 7 bases, with 20 bases between. CDR3 sequence reads: CASTTAGWAYEQYF. CDR3 DNA sequence: TGTGCCAGCACCACCGCAGGGTGGGCGTATGAGCAGTACTTC.

The chain recombines TRBV11-3 with TRBJ1-1; no clear D. Germline V lookup: CDR1 SGHNT, CDR2 YENEEA. CDR3 length: 13 residues. V was trimmed by 3 bases and J by 1 base, leaving 6 bases between them. The DNA of the CDR3 is TGTGCCAGCAGCTTCGGGCGGAACACTGAAGCTTTCTTT. Protein sequence: CASSFGRNTEAFF.

The chain recombines TRBV7-9 with TRBJ2-1; tentative D call: TRBD2 (5 bases). Germline assignment: CDR1 SEHNR and CDR2 FQNEAQ (reference sequence). This CDR3 spans 16 amino acids. Trimming removed 5 bases at V and 0 bases at J, with 14 bases between. The CDR3: CASSITRGSSYNEQFF. The DNA for the CDR3 is TGTGCCAGCAGCATAACCCGGGGTTCCTCCTACAATGAGCAGTTCTTC.

This chain links TRBV13 with TRBJ1-2; a weak D match, TRBD1 (6 bases). CDR1 and CDR2 from the germline V gene are PRHDT and FYEKMQ (reference sequence). The CDR3 covers 14 residues. Deletions cut 7 bases from V and 4 bases from J, with 16 bases between. For the CDR3, the DNA is TGTGCCAGCATTGCTTACGACAGGCCCTATGGCTACACCTTC. Translation gives CASIAYDRPYGYTF.

The gene calls are TRBV19 and TRBJ2-4; possible D gene TRBD1, 6 bases. The CDR3 length is 16 residues. V gave up 4 bases and J gave up 0 bases, with 13 bases separating them. The germline CDR1 and CDR2 sequences are LNHDA and SQIVND (reference sequence). CDR3 nucleotide sequence: TGTGCCAGTAGTACCCGGACAGACCTAGCCAAAAACATTCAGTACTTC. Translating gives CASSTRTDLAKNIQYF. The variable domain in full, completed from reference TRBV19 and TRBJ2-4, reads DGGITQSPKYLFRKEGQNVTLSCEQNLNHDAMYWYRQDPGQGLRLIYYSQIVNDFQKGDIAEGYSVSREKKESFPLTVTSAQKNPTAFYLCASSTRTDLAKNIQYFGAGTRLSVL.

With respect to this clone: The sample carries other DNA sequences with the same CDR3. The chain employs TRBV14 and TRBJ2-7; TRBD1 aligns across 10 bases. The length of the CDR3 is 15 residues. J was trimmed by 2 bases and V by 3 bases; bases with no gene match: 4. From germline, CDR1 is SGHDN and CDR2 FVKESK. CDR3 region: CASSQRDRGAYEQYF. The CDR3, as DNA: TGTGCCAGCAGCCAGCGGGACAGGGGAGCCTACGAGCAGTACTTC.

The chain joins TRBV5-8 to TRBJ2-3; perhaps TRBD2 as D (5 bases). CDR1 is SGHTS, CDR2 YDEGEE, per germline. The germline V and J ends were trimmed by 0 bases and 3 bases, with 14 bases remaining between them. The CDR3 sequence is 16 residues long. The CDR3 is CASSLGAARSTDTQYF. Here the CDR3 DNA reads TGTGCCAGCAGCTTGGGAGCGGCCAGGTCAACAGATACGCAGTATTTT.

This clone appeared a few times. V usage is TRBV6-5 and J usage is TRBJ1-2, with D possibly matching TRBD1 (5 bases). Germline CDR1 is MNHEY and CDR2 is SVGAGI. CDR3 size: 14 residues. With 9 bases removed from V and 4 bases from J, the gap between germline ends came to 18 bases. The CDR3 DNA reads as TGTGCCAGTCAAGCCACACTCGGGACCTATGGCTACACCTTC. This encodes CASQATLGTYGYTF.

This sequence joins TRBV7-2 and TRBJ1-5; 7 nucleotides align to TRBD1. CDR3 length: 14 residues. V shed 4 bases and J 4 bases; nucleotides not matched to a gene: 4. Germline CDR1 and CDR2: SGHTA and FQGNSA. DNA of the CDR3: TGTGCCAGCAGCTGGGGACAGATGAATCAGCCCCAGCATTTT. Its translation is CASSWGQMNQPQHF.

CDR3 in DNA: TGTGCAGCCTGGGGGACAGGGATTAGCAATCAGCCCCAGCATTTT. It specifies CAAWGTGISNQPQHF. The chain carries TRBV6-1 and TRBJ1-5, with 9 bases matching TRBD1. The CDR3 is made up of 15 amino acids. CDR1 is MNHNS and CDR2 is SASEGT in the germline V gene.

The V gene is TRBV29-1, the J gene TRBJ2-1; TRBD2 matches 12 bases. The CDR3 has 16 amino acids. Germline trimming cut 8 bases from V and 0 bases from J; bases unmatched to any gene: 8. Germline CDR1 and CDR2: SQVTM and ANQGSEA. The CDR3 spells CSTSGRSSSSYNEQFF. CDR3 sequence (DNA): TGCAGCACTAGCGGGAGGAGCTCGAGCTCCTACAATGAGCAGTTCTTC.

The chain is built from TRBV9 and TRBJ1-4; D gene uncertain. Trimming removed 0 bases from V and 4 bases from J, with 7 bases in between. CDR3 size: 14 residues. Germline CDR1 is SGDLS and CDR2 is YYNGEE. The CDR3 bases are TGTGCCAGCAGCGTAGGGACGGTTAATGAAAAACTGTTTTTT. Translating gives CASSVGTVNEKLFF.

The J gene is TRBJ2-1, the V gene TRBV11-2; D uncertain. The V and J ends lost 0 bases and 4 bases respectively, with 4 bases between them. This CDR3 contains 13 residues. Germline CDR1 is SGHAT and CDR2 is FQNNGV. Here the CDR3 reads CASSLEQYNEQFF. CDR3 bases: TGTGCCAGCAGCTTAGAACAGTACAATGAGCAGTTCTTC. Variable domain in full (rest from reference TRBV11-2 and TRBJ2-1): EAGVAQSPRYKIIEKRQSVAFWCNPISGHATLYWYQQILGQGPKLLIQFQNNGVVDDSQLPKDRFSAERLKGVDSTLKIQPAKLEDSAVYLCASSLEQYNEQFFGPGTRLTVL.

This chain links TRBV15 with TRBJ1-1; no clear D. Germline CDR1 and CDR2: LNHNV and YYDKDF (reference sequence). CDR3 length: 15 amino acids. V dropped 8 bases and J dropped 3 bases, with 19 bases sitting between them. The chain's CDR3 is CATQDGWRRDTEAFF. The DNA for the CDR3 is TGTGCCACCCAGGATGGATGGAGAAGGGACACTGAAGCTTTCTTT.

The chain joins TRBV5-1 to TRBJ1-1; 7 bases agree with TRBD1. Germline assignment: CDR1 SGHRS and CDR2 YFSETQ. V trimming: 1 base; J trimming: 0 bases; junction bases outside the gene matches: 6. The CDR3 is made up of 16 amino acids. CDR3 coding DNA: TGCGCCAGCAGCTTGTCCCCGACAGGGATGAACACTGAAGCTTTCTTT. Translation: CASSLSPTGMNTEAFF.

In this sample, this clone turned up many times. The J gene is TRBJ2-7, the V gene TRBV30, with TRBD2 matching 13 bases. The V gene end was trimmed by 3 bases and the J gene end by 7 bases; junction bases not matched to a gene: 6. The CDR3 contains 14 residues. CDR1 GTSNPN and CDR2 SVGIG come from the germline V gene (reference sequence). CDR3 DNA sequence: TGTGCCTGGAGCTCGGGACTAGCGGGGAGAGAGCAGTACTTC. Translation gives CAWSSGLAGREQYF. Variable domain in full (rest from reference TRBV30 and TRBJ2-7): SQTIHQWPATLVQPVGSPLSLECTVEGTSNPNLYWYRQAAGRGLQLLFYSVGIGQISSEVPQNLSASRPQDRQFILSSKKLLLSDSGFYLCAWSSGLAGREQYFGPGTRLTVT.

The rearrangement uses TRBV6-1 and TRBJ1-3; D gene unclear. Trimming pared 2 bases from V and 2 bases from J, leaving 7 bases between. CDR1 is MNHNS and CDR2 is SASEGT in the germline V gene. The CDR3 extends over 14 amino acids. The CDR3 reads CASSEHGAGNTIYF. CDR3 DNA sequence: TGTGCCAGCAGTGAACACGGAGCTGGAAACACCATATATTTT.

This rearrangement joins TRBV11-1 to TRBJ2-3; D is possibly TRBD2 (6 bases). Trimming stripped 1 base from V and 0 bases from J, with 14 bases between. CDR3 length: 17 amino acids. Germline CDR1 is SGHAT and CDR2 is FQDESV (reference sequence). The CDR3 DNA reads TGTGCCAGCAGCTTAGAACCCGGGAGAGCTAGCACAGATACGCAGTATTTT. This sequence encodes CASSLEPGRASTDTQYF. The full variable domain, its missing parts supplied by reference TRBV11-1 and TRBJ2-3, is EAEVAQSPRYKITEKSQAVAFWCDPISGHATLYWYRQILGQGPELLVQFQDESVVDDSQLPKDRFSAERLKGVDSTLKIQPAELGDSAMYLCASSLEPGRASTDTQYFGPGTRLTVL.

There are a few counts of this clone. The chain has TRBV7-2 and TRBJ2-3; D gene ambiguous. The CDR3 has 13 residues. CDR1 is SGHTA and CDR2 is FQGNSA in the germline V gene. V lost 1 base and J 6 bases, leaving 8 bases between the germline ends. The CDR3, as DNA: TGTGCCAGCAGCTTAGAACCGGAGGATACGCAGTATTTT. It codes for CASSLEPEDTQYF.

This clone occurred many times. This chain's CDR3 is CASSFVPSNQPQHF. DNA of the CDR3: TGTGCCAGCAGCTTTGTACCCAGCAATCAGCCCCAGCATTTT. The chain recombines TRBV12-1 with TRBJ1-5. TRBV12-1 is annotated as a pseudogene. The CDR3 is made up of 14 amino acids.

This clone was seen only once. The chain links TRBV5-1 to TRBJ2-7; 13 bases map to TRBD2. Germline CDR1 reads SGHRS; CDR2 reads YFSETQ. V lost 0 bases, J lost 6 bases, and 6 bases stayed unmatched. The length of the CDR3 is 16 residues. CDR3 sequence reads: CASSLAGLAGDLEQYF. The CDR3, as DNA: TGCGCCAGCAGCTTGGCCGGACTAGCGGGAGATCTCGAGCAGTACTTC.

The rearrangement joins TRBV27 to TRBJ2-3, with 10 nucleotides matching TRBD1. This CDR3 is 16 amino acids long. V shed 8 bases and J 4 bases; nucleotides not matched to a gene: 12. Looked up from germline, CDR1 is MNHEY and CDR2 is SMNVEV (reference sequence). The CDR3 region has the DNA TGTGCCAGCGCGGACAGGGGGGAAAAATTTGCAGATACGCAGTATTTT. Protein sequence: CASADRGEKFADTQYF.